This is a list of T cell receptor beta chains from one sample in a study. MiXCR, applied by TCRdb to the RT-PCR reads, yields one record per CDR3 protein. This sample has about 700,000 distinct CDR3 sequences, with approximately 14% found just once. Sequenced sample: memory CD4+ T cells from blood. The receptors derive from a female donor in good health, serving as a healthy control. Each CDR3 is given with its conserved first and last residue. D genes are given only for firm matches. Size is omitted from some rows. Given values are once, few, many or a class for expanded clones.

v_gene	abundance	d_gene	j_gene	CDR3aa	CDR3nt
TRBV5-1	many	-	TRBJ1-1	CASRSGVDTEAFF	TGCGCCAGCAGGTCTGGGGTAGACACTGAAGCTTTCTTT
TRBV15	few	-	TRBJ2-3	CATSRDHSEGEGGTQYF	TGTGCCACCAGCAGAGATCATTCCGAGGGGGAAGGGGGTACGCAGTATTTT
TRBV12-3/TRBV12-4	-	-	TRBJ2-2	CASSLAGSAGELFF	TGTGCCAGCAGTTTAGCTGGGAGCGCCGGGGAGCTGTTTTTT
TRBV7-7	many	TRBD1	TRBJ2-3	CASSPTGVGTDTQYF	TGTGCTAGCAGCCCGACAGGGGTCGGCACAGATACGCAGTATTTT
TRBV5-1	-	-	TRBJ2-2	CASSLAPSSDTGELFF	TGCGCCAGCAGCTTGGCCCCAAGTTCGGACACCGGGGAGCTGTTTTTT
TRBV20-1	-	-	TRBJ1-1	CSASKGPLNTEAFF	TGCAGTGCTAGTAAGGGCCCCTTGAACACTGAAGCTTTCTTT
TRBV11-2	-	-	TRBJ2-1	CASSSPFTYNEQFF	TGTGCCAGCAGCTCACCCTTTACCTACAATGAGCAGTTCTTC
TRBV6-1	few	-	TRBJ1-5	CASSEAGGLRQPQHF	TGTGCCAGCAGTGAAGCTGGGGGGCTGAGGCAGCCCCAGCATTTT
TRBV7-2	-	-	TRBJ2-5	CATSDFPGTQYF	TGTGCCACTAGCGACTTCCCGGGGACCCAGTACTTC
TRBV24-1	-	-	TRBJ2-1	CATSGAAQGRGYNEQFF	TGTGCCACCAGTGGCGCCGCCCAGGGAAGGGGCTACAATGAGCAGTTCTTC
TRBV5-1	many	-	TRBJ2-1	CASRRDQPTYNEQFF	TGCGCCAGCAGACGTGACCAACCCACCTACAATGAGCAGTTCTTC
TRBV20-1	few	-	TRBJ2-7	CSAPGLLGEQYF	TGCAGTGCTCCTGGACTGCTAGGGGAGCAGTACTTC
TRBV7-3	-	-	TRBJ2-5	CASSPGIRETQYF	TGTGCCAGCAGCCCGGGGATCCGAGAGACCCAGTACTTC
TRBV20-1	-	-	TRBJ1-4	CSARTDNPNEKLFF	TGCAGTGCTAGAACGGACAATCCTAATGAAAAACTGTTTTTT
TRBV27	-	TRBD1	TRBJ1-5	CASSLYTGTGNQPQHF	TGTGCCAGCAGTTTATATACCGGGACAGGGAATCAGCCCCAGCATTTT
TRBV7-8	once	TRBD1	TRBJ1-2	CASSRGREVGYTF	TGTGCCAGCAGCAGGGGGCGTGAGGTTGGCTACACCTTC
TRBV24-1	few	-	TRBJ2-3	CATRGQNPGDTQYF	TGTGCCACCAGGGGGCAGAATCCAGGAGATACGCAGTATTTT
TRBV6-2/TRBV6-3	-	-	TRBJ1-2	CASSYVGSGYTF	TGTGCCAGCAGTTACGTCGGGAGCGGCTACACCTTC
TRBV7-9	-	-	TRBJ2-2	CASSLTGTLNTGELFF	TGTGCCAGCAGCTTAACCGGGACACTCAACACCGGGGAGCTGTTTTTT
TRBV20-1	-	-	TRBJ2-6	CSADPVGVPGANVLTF	TGCAGTGCTGACCCAGTAGGGGTTCCTGGGGCCAACGTCCTGACTTTC
TRBV7-3	many	-	TRBJ1-4	CASSLRPAPNEKLFF	TGTGCCAGCAGCTTAAGGCCAGCACCAAATGAAAAACTGTTTTTT
TRBV19	-	-	TRBJ2-6	CASSMRGTGDVLTF	TGTGCCAGTAGTATGAGAGGGACCGGGGACGTCCTGACTTTC
TRBV6-1	few	TRBD1	TRBJ2-1	CASTEQTGGNEQFF	TGTGCCAGCACCGAACAGACAGGGGGCAATGAGCAGTTCTTC
TRBV7-2	-	-	TRBJ2-3	CASSYAYTDTQYF	TGTGCCAGCAGCTATGCCTACACAGATACGCAGTATTTT
TRBV7-9	many	TRBD1	TRBJ1-1	CASSSSDRYYTEAFF	TGTGCCAGCAGCTCATCGGACAGGTACTACACTGAAGCTTTCTTT
TRBV24-1	-	TRBD2	TRBJ2-5	CATSSGSQTQYF	TGTGCCACCAGTAGCGGGAGTCAGACCCAGTACTTC
TRBV27	-	-	TRBJ1-5	CASSTRVNQPQHF	TGTGCCAGCAGTACCAGGGTGAATCAGCCCCAGCATTTT
TRBV7-9	few	-	TRBJ2-1	CASSTSTRLVGFANEQFF	TGTGCCAGCAGCACTTCGACCCGACTAGTCGGATTTGCGAATGAGCAGTTCTTC
TRBV11-1	few	-	TRBJ1-3	CASTEVTGNTIYF	TGTGCCAGCACGGAAGTAACTGGAAACACCATATATTTT
TRBV27	many	-	TRBJ1-1	CASRRNTEAFF	TGTGCCAGCAGGAGGAACACTGAAGCTTTCTTT
TRBV5-4	-	TRBD2	TRBJ2-3	CASSVKGGSDTQYF	TGTGCCAGCAGCGTAAAGGGAGGGTCAGATACGCAGTATTTT
TRBV7-2	many	-	TRBJ2-7	CASSLLASDYEQYF	TGTGCCAGCAGCTTACTAGCGTCGGACTACGAGCAGTACTTC
TRBV6-6	few	-	TRBJ1-3	CASSYSIPDTIYF	TGTGCCAGCAGTTACTCGATTCCCGACACCATATATTTT
TRBV20-1	few	-	TRBJ2-2	CSARDPRGDTGELFF	TGCAGTGCTAGAGATCCAAGAGGGGACACCGGGGAGCTGTTTTTT
TRBV6-5	-	TRBD2	TRBJ2-7	CASSYSREGYEQYF	TGTGCCAGCAGTTACTCGCGGGAGGGCTACGAGCAGTACTTC
TRBV12-3/TRBV12-4	-	-	TRBJ2-2	CASSSRGRILTGELFF	TGTGCCAGCAGTTCTCGCGGGCGGATTCTCACCGGGGAGCTGTTTTTT
TRBV12-3/TRBV12-4	many	-	TRBJ2-7	CASSLARTVEQYF	TGTGCCAGCAGTTTAGCCCGGACAGTCGAGCAGTACTTC
TRBV20-1	-	TRBD1	TRBJ1-1	CSAKSVPGQGMNTEAFF	TGCAGTGCTAAAAGCGTCCCGGGACAGGGGATGAACACTGAAGCTTTCTTT
TRBV2	-	-	TRBJ2-7	CASSEADRGQYF	TGTGCCAGCAGTGAAGCGGATCGAGGGCAGTACTTC
TRBV6-1	few	-	TRBJ2-5	CASSGGGGETQYF	TGTGCCAGCAGTGGGGGAGGGGGCGAGACCCAGTACTTC
TRBV30	few	TRBD2	TRBJ2-7	CAWSVGGSSYEQYF	TGTGCCTGGTCGGTGGGAGGGTCGTCCTACGAGCAGTACTTC
TRBV5-4	few	-	TRBJ2-3	CASSLSLIGADTQYF	TGTGCCAGCAGCTTGTCCCTAATCGGTGCAGATACGCAGTATTTT
TRBV7-2	-	-	TRBJ2-3	CASNEGRTARKTNTQYF	TGTGCCAGCAACGAAGGAAGGACAGCGAGAAAGACTAATACGCAGTATTTT
TRBV6-1	-	-	TRBJ1-2	CASSEYEGPRYGYTF	TGTGCCAGCAGTGAATACGAGGGTCCCCGCTATGGCTACACCTTC
TRBV12-3/TRBV12-4	many	-	TRBJ2-7	CASSSSRGQYF	TGTGCCAGCAGTTCATCCAGAGGGCAGTACTTC
TRBV20-1	few	-	TRBJ1-1	CSARGGAGGGWNTEAFF	TGCAGTGCTAGAGGTGGAGCTGGGGGCGGCTGGAACACTGAAGCTTTCTTT
TRBV4-2	many	-	TRBJ1-1	CASSQGPEAFF	TGTGCCAGCAGCCAAGGCCCTGAAGCTTTCTTT
TRBV7-8	-	TRBD2	TRBJ2-1	CASSQPPSGRLSEQFF	TGTGCCAGCAGTCAACCCCCTAGCGGGAGACTCAGTGAGCAGTTCTTC
TRBV12-3/TRBV12-4	many	-	TRBJ2-1	CASSLSYNNEQFF	TGTGCCAGCAGTTTATCCTACAACAATGAGCAGTTCTTC
TRBV6-2/TRBV6-3	few	-	TRBJ2-3	CASSQRDRSTDTQYF	TGTGCCAGCAGTCAAAGGGACCGAAGCACAGATACGCAGTATTTT
TRBV12-3/TRBV12-4	-	-	TRBJ1-5	CASSLFSSPWEKGNQPQHF	TGTGCCAGCAGTCTATTTAGCTCTCCGTGGGAGAAAGGGAATCAGCCCCAGCATTTT